Presented here are 5 T cell receptor beta chains from one specimen sequenced in a study of blood T cell repertoires in COVID-19. Assay: immunoSEQ multiplex PCR; the TCRdb copy retains only in-frame clones and omits some. Of 150,000 to 200,000 clones listed, approximately 80% are singletons. The sequenced material came from PBMCs or T cells enriched from blood (not recorded which). The receptors were sampled from a woman between 55 and 75 years old who had recovered from COVID-19.

This clone was seen once. The V call is TRBV5-1, the J call TRBJ1-6; TRBD1 matches 9 bases. CDR3 length equals 15 residues. Unmatched junction bases numbered 6, after V lost 4 bases and J lost 7 bases. Germline V lookup: CDR1 SGHRS, CDR2 YFSETQ. The CDR3 DNA is TGCGCCAGCAGCGAACGGACAGGGGCCAATTCACCCCTCCACTTT. Protein product: CASSERTGANSPLHF.

This sequence joins TRBV5-1 and TRBJ1-5; no firm D call. The V gene lost 1 base and the J gene lost 0 bases, with 8 bases spanning the gap. The germline gives CDR1 SGHRS, CDR2 YFSETQ. CDR3 size: 15 residues. This chain's CDR3 is CASSLSGDSNQPQHF. The CDR3 DNA sequence: TGCGCCAGCAGCTTGTCCGGGGATAGCAATCAGCCCCAGCATTTT.

This clone has more than one count but fewer than ten. The chain joins TRBV21-1 to TRBJ2-4; the table calls TRBD1, which could not be checked here. TRBV21-1 is designated a pseudogene. This CDR3 spans 17 amino acids. Written as DNA, the CDR3 is TGTGCCAGCAGCAAAGAGAACCCAGGGTGGTCCAAAAACATTCAGTACTTC. Its translation: CASSKENPGWSKNIQYF.

The chain combines TRBV11-2 with TRBJ1-2; TRBD1 matches at 10 bases. V trimming: 2 bases; J trimming: 4 bases; junction bases outside the gene matches: 13. This CDR3 is built from 18 residues. CDR1 is SGHAT and CDR2 is FQNNGV in the germline V gene. The CDR3 region is CASSLFGQGGGSFYGYTF. The DNA of the CDR3 is TGTGCCAGCAGCTTATTCGGACAGGGGGGAGGTTCCTTCTATGGCTACACCTTC.

The chain joins TRBV12-3 or TRBV12-4 to TRBJ2-4, with TRBD1 as a possible D gene (6 bases). V gave up 7 bases and J gave up 4 bases, with 11 bases separating them. This CDR3 is 13 amino acids long. The CDR3 region has the DNA TGTGCCAGCAAAGGACAGAGAAAAAACATTCAGTACTTC. It codes for CASKGQRKNIQYF.